This note documents a single TCR beta chain sequence. Original data processing: It was from reference gene primer amplification that nucleated cell counts were estimated. The data were produced by immunoSEQ multiplex PCR, yet TCRdb's version contains in-frame clones alone and is incomplete. D and trimming come from the DNA, and the V and J calls and clone size come from that table. The table shows fewer than 150,000 clones, with approximately 87% occurring only once. The record originates from a study of blood T cell repertoires in COVID-19. The overall study: There were acute and convalescent COVID-19 samples, and they came from the United States, Italy and Spain. T cells, B-cell-depleted T cells, or PBMCs supplied cDNA or gDNA.

Germline V gives CDR1 MDHEN, CDR2 SYDVKM. There are 15 residues in the CDR3. V was shortened by 6 bases and J by 0 bases, with 11 bases between the two germline ends. The rearrangement uses TRBV28 and TRBJ1-4; D unclear. This clonotype was obtained from a man aged 65 to 85 who had recovered from COVID-19. Input material: peripheral blood. The CDR3 loop reads CASREEFATNEKLFF. The DNA for the CDR3 is TGTGCCAGCAGAGAGGAGTTTGCAACTAATGAAAAACTGTTTTTT.